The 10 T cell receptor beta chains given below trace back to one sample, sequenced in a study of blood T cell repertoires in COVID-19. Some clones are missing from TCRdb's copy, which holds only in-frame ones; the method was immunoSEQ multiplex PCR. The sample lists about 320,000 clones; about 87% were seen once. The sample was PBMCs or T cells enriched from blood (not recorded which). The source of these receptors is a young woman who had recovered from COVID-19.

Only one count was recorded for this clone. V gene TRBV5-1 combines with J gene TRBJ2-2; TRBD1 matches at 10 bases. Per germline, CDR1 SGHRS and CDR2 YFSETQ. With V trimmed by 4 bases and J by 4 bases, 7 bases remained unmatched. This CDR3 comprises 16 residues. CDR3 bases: TGCGCCAGCAGCACCCGGGACAGGGGCGGCACCGGGGAGCTGTTTTTT. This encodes CASSTRDRGGTGELFF.

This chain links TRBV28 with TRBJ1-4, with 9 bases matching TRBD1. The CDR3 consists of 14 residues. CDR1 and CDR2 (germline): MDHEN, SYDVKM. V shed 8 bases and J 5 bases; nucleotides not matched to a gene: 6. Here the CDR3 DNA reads TGTGCCAGCTCGAGACAGGGGGTAAATGAAAAACTGTTTTTT. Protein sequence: CASSRQGVNEKLFF.

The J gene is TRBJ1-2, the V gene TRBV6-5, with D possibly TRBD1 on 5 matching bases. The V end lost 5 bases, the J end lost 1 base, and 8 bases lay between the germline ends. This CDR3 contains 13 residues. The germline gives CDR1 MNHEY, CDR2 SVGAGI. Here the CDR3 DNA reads TGTGCCAGCAGTAGGACACGTAACTATGGCTACACCTTC. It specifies CASSRTRNYGYTF.

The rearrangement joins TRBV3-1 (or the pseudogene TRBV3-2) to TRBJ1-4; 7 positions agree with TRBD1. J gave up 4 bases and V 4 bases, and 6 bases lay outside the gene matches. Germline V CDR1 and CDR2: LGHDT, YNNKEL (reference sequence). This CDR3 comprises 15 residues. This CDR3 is CASSPRDSLNEKLFF. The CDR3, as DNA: TGTGCCAGCAGCCCCCGGGACAGCCTTAATGAAAAACTGTTTTTT.

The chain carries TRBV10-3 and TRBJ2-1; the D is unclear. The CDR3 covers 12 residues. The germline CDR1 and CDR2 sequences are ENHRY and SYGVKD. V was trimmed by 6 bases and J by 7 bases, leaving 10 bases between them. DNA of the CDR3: TGTGCCATCAGGTCCGACTTGAATGAGCAGTTCTTC. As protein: CAIRSDLNEQFF.

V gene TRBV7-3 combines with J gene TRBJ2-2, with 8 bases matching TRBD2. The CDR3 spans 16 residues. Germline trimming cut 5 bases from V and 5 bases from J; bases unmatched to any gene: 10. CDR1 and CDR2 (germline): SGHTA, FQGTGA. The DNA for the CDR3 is TGTGCCAGCAGCATTAACCCCGGGACTAGTACCGGGGAGCTGTTTTTT. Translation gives CASSINPGTSTGELFF.

The CDR3 reads CASSSIYGGSDGNEQFF. DNA for the CDR3: TGTGCCAGCAGCTCAATCTACGGGGGTTCGGATGGCAATGAGCAGTTCTTC. The V and J genes are TRBV7-9 and TRBJ2-1; TRBD2 is a possible D gene (6 bases). V was cut by 4 bases and J by 6 bases, with 22 bases left in between. Per germline, CDR1 SEHNR and CDR2 FQNEAQ (reference sequence). This CDR3 contains 17 residues.

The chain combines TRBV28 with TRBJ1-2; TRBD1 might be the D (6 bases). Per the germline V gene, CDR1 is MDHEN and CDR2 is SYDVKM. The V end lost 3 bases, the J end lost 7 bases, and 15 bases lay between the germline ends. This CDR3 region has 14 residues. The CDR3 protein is CASSFQYTGLGYTF. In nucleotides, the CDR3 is TGTGCCAGCAGTTTTCAATATACAGGGCTTGGCTACACCTTC.

In nucleotides, the CDR3 is TGTGCCAGCAGCTCGGGGACTAGCGGGACCTACGAGCAGTACTTC. Its translation is CASSSGTSGTYEQYF. This chain joins TRBV7-6 and TRBJ2-7; TRBD2 aligns across 13 bases. Germline CDR1 and CDR2: SGHVS and FNYEAQ. V was clipped by 4 bases and J by 2 bases; unmatched bases: 2. The CDR3 is 15 amino acids. Together with reference TRBV7-6 and TRBJ2-7, the CDR3 gives the full variable domain: GAGVSQSPRYKVTKRGQDVALRCDPISGHVSLYWYRQALGQGPEFLTYFNYEAQQDKSGLPNDRFSAERPEGSISTLTIQRTEQRDSAMYRCASSSGTSGTYEQYFGPGTRLTVT.

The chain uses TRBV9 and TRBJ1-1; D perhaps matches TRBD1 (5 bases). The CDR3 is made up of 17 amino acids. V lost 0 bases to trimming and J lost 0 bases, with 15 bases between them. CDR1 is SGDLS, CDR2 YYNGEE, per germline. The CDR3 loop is CASSVATSKGMNTEAFF. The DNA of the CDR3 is TGTGCCAGCAGCGTAGCTACGTCGAAGGGGATGAACACTGAAGCTTTCTTT.